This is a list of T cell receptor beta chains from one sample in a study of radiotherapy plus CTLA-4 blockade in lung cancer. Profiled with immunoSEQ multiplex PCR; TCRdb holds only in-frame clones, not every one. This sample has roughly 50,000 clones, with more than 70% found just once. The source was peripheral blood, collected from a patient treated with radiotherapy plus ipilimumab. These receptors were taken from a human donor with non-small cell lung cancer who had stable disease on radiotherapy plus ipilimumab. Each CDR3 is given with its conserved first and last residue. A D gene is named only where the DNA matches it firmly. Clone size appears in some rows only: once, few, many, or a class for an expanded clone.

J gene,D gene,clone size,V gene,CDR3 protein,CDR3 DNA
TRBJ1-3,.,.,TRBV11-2,CASSPRQVVWDGNTIYF,TGTGCCAGCAGCCCCCGACAGGTGGTTTGGGATGGAAACACCATATATTTT
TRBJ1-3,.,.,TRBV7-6,CASSLVGDIGNTIYF,TGTGCCAGCAGCTTAGTGGGGGACATCGGAAACACCATATATTTT
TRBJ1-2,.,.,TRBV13,CASSNPDNRYTF,TGTGCCAGCAGCAACCCGGACAATCGCTACACCTTC
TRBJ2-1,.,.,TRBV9,CASSEYRPYNEQFF,TGTGCCAGCAGCGAATATAGGCCCTACAATGAGCAGTTCTTC
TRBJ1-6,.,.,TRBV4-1,CASSQPWRGLAQNSPLHF,TGCGCCAGCAGCCAACCATGGAGGGGACTTGCCCAGAATTCACCCCTCCACTTT
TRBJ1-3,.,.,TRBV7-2,CASSLEPGSRNTIYF,TGTGCCAGCAGCTTAGAGCCAGGGAGTAGAAACACCATATATTTT
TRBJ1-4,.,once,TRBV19,CASSATGQTNEKLFF,TGTGCCAGTAGTGCTACAGGGCAAACTAATGAAAAACTGTTTTTT
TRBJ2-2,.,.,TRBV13,CASSPTKDSNTGELFF,TGTGCCAGCAGCCCCACTAAAGACAGTAACACCGGGGAGCTGTTTTTT
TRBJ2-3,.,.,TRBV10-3,CAISADLRATDTQYF,TGTGCCATCAGTGCGGACCTGAGGGCCACAGATACGCAGTATTTT
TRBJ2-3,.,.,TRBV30,CAWSVTADTQYF,TGTGCCTGGAGTGTAACCGCAGATACGCAGTATTTT
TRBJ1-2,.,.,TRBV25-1,CASSGAGTNYGYTF,TGTGCCAGCAGTGGAGCGGGGACTAACTATGGCTACACCTTC
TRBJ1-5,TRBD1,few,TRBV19,CASSIRDRNQPQHF,TGTGCCAGTAGTATACGGGACAGGAATCAGCCCCAGCATTTT
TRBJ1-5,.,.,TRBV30,CAWSVSGSNQPQHF,TGTGCCTGGAGTGTTTCCGGGAGCAATCAGCCCCAGCATTTT
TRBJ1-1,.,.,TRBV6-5,CASSYGQGFRTEAFF,TGTGCCAGCAGTTACGGGCAGGGATTTCGCACTGAAGCTTTCTTT
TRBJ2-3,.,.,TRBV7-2,CASSLEVTDTQYF,TGTGCCAGCAGCTTAGAGGTCACAGATACGCAGTATTTT
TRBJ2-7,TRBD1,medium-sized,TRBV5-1,CASSLGTGELSEQYF,TGCGCCAGCAGCCTAGGGACAGGGGAACTCTCCGAGCAGTACTTC
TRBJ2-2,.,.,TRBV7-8,CASSTKGGQNTGELFF,TGTGCCAGCAGCACAAAAGGGGGGCAGAACACCGGGGAGCTGTTTTTT
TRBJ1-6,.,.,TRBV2,CASSTMTAGDSPLHF,TGTGCCAGCAGTACTATGACAGCCGGGGATTCACCCCTCCACTTT
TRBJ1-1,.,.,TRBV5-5,CASSLGISTEAFF,TGTGCCAGCAGCTTGGGGATAAGCACTGAAGCTTTCTTT
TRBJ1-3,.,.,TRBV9,CASSGTGSGNTIYF,TGTGCCAGCAGCGGTACAGGCTCTGGAAACACCATATATTTT
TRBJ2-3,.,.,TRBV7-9,CASSLGRGVTDTQYF,TGTGCCAGCAGCTTAGGTCGCGGCGTGACAGATACGCAGTATTTT
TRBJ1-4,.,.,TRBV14,CASSQETARREKLFF,TGTGCCAGCAGCCAAGAGACAGCCCGGCGAGAAAAACTGTTTTTT
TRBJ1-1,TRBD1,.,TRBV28,CASSGGQLIQVAFF,TGTGCCAGCAGCGGGGGACAGTTGATTCAGGTGGCTTTCTTT
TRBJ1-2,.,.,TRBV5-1,CASSLEGRQYGYTF,TGCGCCAGCAGCTTAGAGGGAAGACAGTATGGCTACACCTTC
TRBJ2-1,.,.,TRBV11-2,CASSYIPGPQAYNEQFF,TGTGCCAGCAGCTATATACCGGGACCACAAGCCTACAATGAGCAGTTCTTC
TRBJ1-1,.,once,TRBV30,CAWSKVTEAFF,TGTGCCTGGAGTAAGGTCACTGAAGCTTTCTTT
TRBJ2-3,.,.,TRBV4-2,CASSPAGLESTDTQYF,TGTGCCAGCAGCCCTGCGGGACTGGAAAGCACAGATACGCAGTATTTT
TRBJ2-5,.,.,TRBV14,CASRQSWGTQYF,TGTGCCAGCAGACAATCGTGGGGGACCCAGTACTTC
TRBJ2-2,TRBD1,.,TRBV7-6,CASSRDRASTGELFF,TGTGCCAGCAGCCGCGACAGGGCGAGCACCGGGGAGCTGTTTTTT
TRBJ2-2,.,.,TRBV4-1,CASSQVVTTNTGELFF,TGCGCCAGCAGCCAAGTAGTTACAACGAACACCGGGGAGCTGTTTTTT
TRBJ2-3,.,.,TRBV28,CASRSGGGGTDTQYF,TGTGCCAGCAGGTCTGGGGGGGGCGGAACAGATACGCAGTATTTT
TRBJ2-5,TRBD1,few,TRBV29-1,CSVGRGQGFQETQYF,TGCAGCGTGGGAAGGGGACAGGGCTTCCAAGAGACCCAGTACTTC
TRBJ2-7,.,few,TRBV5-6,CASSLVTTPYEQYF,TGTGCCAGCAGCTTGGTGACGACCCCTTACGAGCAGTACTTC
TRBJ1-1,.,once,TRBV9,CASSPEGRTEAFF,TGTGCCAGCAGCCCCGAAGGGCGGACTGAAGCTTTCTTT
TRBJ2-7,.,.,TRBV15,CATSPFKGNRFSEQYF,TGTGCCACCAGCCCCTTCAAGGGGAACAGGTTCTCCGAGCAGTACTTC
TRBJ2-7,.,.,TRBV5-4,CASSLAGTASYEQYF,TGTGCCAGCAGCTTGGCCGGGACGGCGTCCTACGAGCAGTACTTC
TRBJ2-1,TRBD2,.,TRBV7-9,CASSNSGGAWDEQFF,TGTGCCAGCAGCAATAGCGGGGGGGCATGGGATGAGCAGTTCTTC
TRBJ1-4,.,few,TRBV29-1,CSVAGTNEKLFF,TGCAGCGTTGCGGGGACTAATGAAAAACTGTTTTTT
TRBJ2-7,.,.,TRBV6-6,CASSYSEGEQYF,TGTGCCAGCAGTTACTCAGAAGGTGAGCAGTACTTC
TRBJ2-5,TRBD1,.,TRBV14,CASSPWTGEETQYF,TGTGCCAGCAGCCCTTGGACAGGGGAAGAGACCCAGTACTTC
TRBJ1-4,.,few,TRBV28,CASRDEKLFF,TGTGCCAGCAGAGATGAAAAACTGTTTTTT
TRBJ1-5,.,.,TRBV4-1,CASSQDPGANQPQHF,TGCGCCAGCAGCCAAGATCCCGGGGCAAATCAGCCCCAGCATTTT
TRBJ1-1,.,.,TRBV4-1,CASRGTLRNTEAFF,TGCGCCAGCAGGGGGACACTTAGGAACACTGAAGCTTTCTTT
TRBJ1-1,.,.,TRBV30,CAWSRGVIVATNTEAFF,TGTGCCTGGAGTAGAGGAGTTATAGTAGCGACGAACACTGAAGCTTTCTTT
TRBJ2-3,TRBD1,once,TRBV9,CASSSRDRGTDTQYF,TGTGCCAGCAGCTCACGGGACAGGGGCACAGATACGCAGTATTTT
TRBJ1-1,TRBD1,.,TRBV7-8,CASSLFGQGRGFF,TGTGCCAGCAGCTTATTCGGACAGGGGCGAGGTTTCTTT
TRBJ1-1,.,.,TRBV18,CASSPRSQVTEAFF,TGTGCCAGCTCACCACGAAGTCAGGTTACTGAAGCTTTCTTT
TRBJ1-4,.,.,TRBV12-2,CASRLDPGQGYTNEKLFF,TGTGCAAGTCGCTTAGACCCGGGACAGGGGTACACTAATGAAAAACTGTTTTTT
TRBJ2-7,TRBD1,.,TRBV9,CASSVSGTGFYEQYF,TGTGCCAGCAGCGTAAGTGGGACAGGGTTCTACGAGCAGTACTTC
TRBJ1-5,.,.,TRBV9,CASSVGVYSNQPQHF,TGTGCCAGCAGCGTGGGAGTTTATAGCAATCAGCCCCAGCATTTT
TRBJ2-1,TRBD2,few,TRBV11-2,CASSFRLAGEVEQFF,TGTGCCAGCAGCTTCCGACTAGCGGGGGAGGTCGAGCAGTTCTTC